This T cell receptor (beta chain) was documented in a study of blood T cells in healthy people across ages. Using a J-beta primer mix together with a sample-barcoded 5' primer, a second PCR was run for about 7 to 12 cycles. TCRdb itself ran the 5' RACE reads through MiXCR, one entry per CDR3 protein. Among about 1.8 million distinct CDR3 sequences listed, just under 50% were seen once. V was clipped by 6 bases and J by 7 bases; unmatched bases: 7. The CDR3 is 14 amino acids. Germline values: CDR1 MNHEY, CDR2 SVGAGI. This receptor was identified in a woman aged 40-49 years in good health. The rearrangement links TRBV6-5 to TRBJ2-5; 11 nucleotides align to TRBD2. The sequencing input was blood. This CDR3 reads CASRTSGAPGTQYF. DNA for the CDR3: TGTGCCAGCAGGACTAGCGGGGCCCCGGGGACCCAGTACTTC.